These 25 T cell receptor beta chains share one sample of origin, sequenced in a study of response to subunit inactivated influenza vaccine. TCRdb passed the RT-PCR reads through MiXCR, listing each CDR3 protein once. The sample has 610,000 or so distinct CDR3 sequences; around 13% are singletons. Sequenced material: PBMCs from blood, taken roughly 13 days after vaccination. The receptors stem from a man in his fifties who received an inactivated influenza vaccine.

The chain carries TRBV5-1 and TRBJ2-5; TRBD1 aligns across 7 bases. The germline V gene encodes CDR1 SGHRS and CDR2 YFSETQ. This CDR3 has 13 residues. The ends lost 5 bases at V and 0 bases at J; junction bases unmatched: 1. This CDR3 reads CASRQGYQETQYF. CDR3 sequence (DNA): TGCGCCAGCAGACAGGGGTACCAAGAGACCCAGTACTTC.

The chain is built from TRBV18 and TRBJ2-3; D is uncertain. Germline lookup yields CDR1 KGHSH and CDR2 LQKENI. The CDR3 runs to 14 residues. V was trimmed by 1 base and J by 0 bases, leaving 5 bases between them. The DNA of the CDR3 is TGTGCCAGCTCACCACGGGTTAGCACAGATACGCAGTATTTT. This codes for CASSPRVSTDTQYF.

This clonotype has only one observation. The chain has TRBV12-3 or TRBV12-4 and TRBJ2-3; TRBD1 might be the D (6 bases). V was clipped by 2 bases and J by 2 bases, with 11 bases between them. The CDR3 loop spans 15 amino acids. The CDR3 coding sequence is TGTGCCAGCAGTTTACCCCAGGGGCCCACAGATACGCAGTATTTT. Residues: CASSLPQGPTDTQYF.

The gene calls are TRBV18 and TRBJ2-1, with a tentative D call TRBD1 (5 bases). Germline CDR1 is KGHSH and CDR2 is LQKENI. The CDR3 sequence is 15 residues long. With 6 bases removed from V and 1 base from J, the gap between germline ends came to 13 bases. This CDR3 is CASSADILSYNEQFF. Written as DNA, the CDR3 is TGTGCCAGCTCCGCGGACATTCTGTCCTACAATGAGCAGTTCTTC.

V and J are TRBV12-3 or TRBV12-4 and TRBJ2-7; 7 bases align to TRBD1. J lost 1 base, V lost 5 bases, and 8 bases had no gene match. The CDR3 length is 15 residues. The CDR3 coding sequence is TGTGCCAGCAGTCCAAACAGGGGAAAATCCTACGAGCAGTACTTC. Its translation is CASSPNRGKSYEQYF.

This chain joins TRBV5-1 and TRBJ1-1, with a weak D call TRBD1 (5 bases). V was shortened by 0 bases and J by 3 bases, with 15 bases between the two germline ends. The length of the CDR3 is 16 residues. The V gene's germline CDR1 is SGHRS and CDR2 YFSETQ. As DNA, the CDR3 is TGCGCCAGCAGCTTGGGGACCGGGACCCTGGACACTGAAGCTTTCTTT. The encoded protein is CASSLGTGTLDTEAFF. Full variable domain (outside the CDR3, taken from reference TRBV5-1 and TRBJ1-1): KAGVTQTPRYLIKTRGQQVTLSCSPISGHRSVSWYQQTPGQGLQFLFEYFSETQRNKGNFPGRFSGRQFSNSRSEMNVSTLELGDSALYLCASSLGTGTLDTEAFFGQGTRLTVV.

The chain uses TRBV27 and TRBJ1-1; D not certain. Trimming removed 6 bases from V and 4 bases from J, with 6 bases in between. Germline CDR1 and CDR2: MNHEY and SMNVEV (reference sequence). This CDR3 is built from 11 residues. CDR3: CASRRITEAFF. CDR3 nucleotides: TGTGCCAGCAGGCGAATCACTGAAGCTTTCTTT.

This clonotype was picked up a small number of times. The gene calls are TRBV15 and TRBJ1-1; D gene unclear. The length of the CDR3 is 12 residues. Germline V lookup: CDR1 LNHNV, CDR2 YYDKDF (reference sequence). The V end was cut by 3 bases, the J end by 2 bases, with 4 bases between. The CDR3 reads CATSRGNTEAFF. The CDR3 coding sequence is TGTGCCACCAGCAGGGGTAACACTGAAGCTTTCTTT.

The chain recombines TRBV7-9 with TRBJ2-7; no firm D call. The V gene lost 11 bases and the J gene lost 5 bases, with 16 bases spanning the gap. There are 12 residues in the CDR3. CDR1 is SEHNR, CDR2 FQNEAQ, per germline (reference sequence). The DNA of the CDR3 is TGTGCCGCCGCCCGGGCCGACAACGAGCAGTACTTC. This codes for CAAARADNEQYF.

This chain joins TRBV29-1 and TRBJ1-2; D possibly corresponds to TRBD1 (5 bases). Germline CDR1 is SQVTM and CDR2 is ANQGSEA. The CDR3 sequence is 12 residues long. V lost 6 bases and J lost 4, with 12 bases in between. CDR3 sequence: CSVLTDLYGYTF. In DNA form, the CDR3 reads TGCAGCGTCCTGACAGACCTCTATGGCTACACCTTC.

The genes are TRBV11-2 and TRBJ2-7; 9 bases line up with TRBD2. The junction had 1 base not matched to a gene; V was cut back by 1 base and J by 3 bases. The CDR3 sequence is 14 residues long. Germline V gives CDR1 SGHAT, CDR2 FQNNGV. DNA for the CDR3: TGTGCCAGCAGCTTAGGAGCGGGAGGCTACGAGCAGTACTTC. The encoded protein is CASSLGAGGYEQYF.

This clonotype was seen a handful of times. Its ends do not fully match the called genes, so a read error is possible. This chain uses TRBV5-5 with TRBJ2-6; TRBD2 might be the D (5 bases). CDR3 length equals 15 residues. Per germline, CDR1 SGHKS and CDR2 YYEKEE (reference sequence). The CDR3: CAAGPLVSGANVLTF. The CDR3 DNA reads TGCGCCGCAGGTCCACTAGTCTCTGGGGCCAACGTCCTGACTTTC.

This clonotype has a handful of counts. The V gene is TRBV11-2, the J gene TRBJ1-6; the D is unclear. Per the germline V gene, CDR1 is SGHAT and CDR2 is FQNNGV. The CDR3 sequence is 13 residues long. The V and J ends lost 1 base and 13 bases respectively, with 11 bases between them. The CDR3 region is CASSLVPGTPLHF. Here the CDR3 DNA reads TGTGCCAGCAGCTTAGTACCGGGAACTCCCCTCCACTTT.

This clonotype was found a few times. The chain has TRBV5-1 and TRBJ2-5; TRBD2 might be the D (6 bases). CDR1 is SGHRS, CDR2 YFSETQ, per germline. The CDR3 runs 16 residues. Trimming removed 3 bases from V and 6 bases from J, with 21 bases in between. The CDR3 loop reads CASSSRQTPGVKTQYF. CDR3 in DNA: TGCGCCAGCAGCTCCAGACAGACCCCGGGGGTGAAGACCCAGTACTTC.

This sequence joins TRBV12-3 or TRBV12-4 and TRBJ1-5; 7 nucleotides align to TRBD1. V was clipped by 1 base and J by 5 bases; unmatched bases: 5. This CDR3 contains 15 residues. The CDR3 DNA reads TGTGCCAGCAGTTTAGACAGGGGAATTGATCAGCCCCAGCATTTT. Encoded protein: CASSLDRGIDQPQHF.

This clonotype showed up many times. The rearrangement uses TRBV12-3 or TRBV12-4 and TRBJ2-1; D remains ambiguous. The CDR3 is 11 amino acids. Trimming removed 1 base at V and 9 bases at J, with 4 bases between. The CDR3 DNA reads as TGTGCCAGCAGTTTAGGGGGTGAGCAGTTCTTC. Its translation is CASSLGGEQFF.

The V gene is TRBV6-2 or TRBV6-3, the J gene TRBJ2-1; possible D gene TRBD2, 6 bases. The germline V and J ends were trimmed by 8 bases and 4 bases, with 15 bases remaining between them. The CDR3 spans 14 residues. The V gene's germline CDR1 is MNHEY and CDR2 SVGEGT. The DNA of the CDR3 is TGTGCCAGCTTGGGGACTTCACCTTACAATGAGCAGTTCTTC. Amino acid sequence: CASLGTSPYNEQFF.

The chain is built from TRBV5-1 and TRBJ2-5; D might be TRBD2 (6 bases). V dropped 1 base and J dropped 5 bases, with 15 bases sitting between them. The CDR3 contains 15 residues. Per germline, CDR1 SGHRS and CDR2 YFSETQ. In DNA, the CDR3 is TGCGCCAGCAGCTTGTCGGCGGCACTAGCCGAGACCCAGTACTTC. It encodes CASSLSAALAETQYF.

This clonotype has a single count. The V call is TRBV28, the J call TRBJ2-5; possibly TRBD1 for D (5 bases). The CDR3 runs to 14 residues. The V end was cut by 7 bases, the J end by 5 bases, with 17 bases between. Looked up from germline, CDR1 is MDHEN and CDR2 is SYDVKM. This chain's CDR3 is CASKGASRWETQYF. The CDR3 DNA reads TGTGCCAGCAAAGGGGCCAGTCGTTGGGAGACCCAGTACTTC.

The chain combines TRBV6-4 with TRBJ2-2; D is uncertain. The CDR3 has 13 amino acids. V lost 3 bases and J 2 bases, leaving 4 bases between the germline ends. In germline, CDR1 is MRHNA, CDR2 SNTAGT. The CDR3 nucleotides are TGTGCCAGCAGTGATGATAACACCGGGGAGCTGTTTTTT. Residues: CASSDDNTGELFF.

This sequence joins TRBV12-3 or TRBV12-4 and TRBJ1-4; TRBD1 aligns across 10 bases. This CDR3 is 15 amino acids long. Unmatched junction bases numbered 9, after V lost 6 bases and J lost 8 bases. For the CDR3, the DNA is TGTGCCAGCAGCGCCGACAGGGGGCGTGGGGAAAAACTGTTTTTT. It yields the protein CASSADRGRGEKLFF.

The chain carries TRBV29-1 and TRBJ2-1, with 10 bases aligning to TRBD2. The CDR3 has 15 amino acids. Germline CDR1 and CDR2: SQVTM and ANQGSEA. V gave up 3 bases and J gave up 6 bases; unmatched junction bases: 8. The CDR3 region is CSVDSGGIMGNEQFF. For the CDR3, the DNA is TGCAGCGTTGATAGCGGGGGGATAATGGGCAATGAGCAGTTCTTC.

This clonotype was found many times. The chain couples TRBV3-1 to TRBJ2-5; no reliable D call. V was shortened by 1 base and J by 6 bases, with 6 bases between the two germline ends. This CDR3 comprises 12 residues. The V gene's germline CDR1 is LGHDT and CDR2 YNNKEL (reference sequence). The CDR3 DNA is TGTGCCAGCAGCCAAGTTGTAAAGACCCAGTACTTC. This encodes CASSQVVKTQYF.

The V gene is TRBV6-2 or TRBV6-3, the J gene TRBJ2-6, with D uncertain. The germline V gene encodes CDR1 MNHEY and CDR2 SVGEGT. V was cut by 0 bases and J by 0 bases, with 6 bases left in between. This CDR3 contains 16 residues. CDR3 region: CASSYSRSSGANVLTF. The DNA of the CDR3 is TGTGCCAGCAGTTACTCCAGGAGCTCTGGGGCCAACGTCCTGACTTTC.

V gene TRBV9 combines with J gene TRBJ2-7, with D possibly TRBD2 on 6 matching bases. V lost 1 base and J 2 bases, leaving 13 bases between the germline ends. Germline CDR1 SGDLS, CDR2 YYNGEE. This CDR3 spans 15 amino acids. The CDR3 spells CASSVTWEVAYEQYF. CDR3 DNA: TGTGCCAGCAGCGTAACGTGGGAGGTGGCCTACGAGCAGTACTTC.